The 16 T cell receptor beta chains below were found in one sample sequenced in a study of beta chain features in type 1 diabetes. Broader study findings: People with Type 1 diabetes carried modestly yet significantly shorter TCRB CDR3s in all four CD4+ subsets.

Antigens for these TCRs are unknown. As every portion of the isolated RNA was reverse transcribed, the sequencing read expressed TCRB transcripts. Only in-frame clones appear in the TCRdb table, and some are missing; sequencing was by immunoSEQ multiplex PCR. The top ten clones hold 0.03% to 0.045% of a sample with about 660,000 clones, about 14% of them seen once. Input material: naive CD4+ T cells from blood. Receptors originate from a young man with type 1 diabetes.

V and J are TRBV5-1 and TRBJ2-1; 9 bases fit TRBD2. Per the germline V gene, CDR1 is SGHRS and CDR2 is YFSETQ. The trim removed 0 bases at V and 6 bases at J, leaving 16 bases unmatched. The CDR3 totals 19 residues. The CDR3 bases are TGCGCCAGCAGCTTGGCCCCGGGACTAGCAGAGTTTCGGTCCAATGAGCAGTTCTTC. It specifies CASSLAPGLAEFRSNEQFF.

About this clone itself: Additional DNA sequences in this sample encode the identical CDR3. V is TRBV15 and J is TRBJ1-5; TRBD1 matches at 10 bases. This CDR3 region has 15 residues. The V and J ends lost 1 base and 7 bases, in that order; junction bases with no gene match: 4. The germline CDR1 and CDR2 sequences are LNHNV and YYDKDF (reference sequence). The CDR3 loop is CATSRGQGAGQPQHF. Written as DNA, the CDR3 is TGTGCCACCAGCAGAGGACAGGGGGCGGGCCAGCCCCAGCATTTT.

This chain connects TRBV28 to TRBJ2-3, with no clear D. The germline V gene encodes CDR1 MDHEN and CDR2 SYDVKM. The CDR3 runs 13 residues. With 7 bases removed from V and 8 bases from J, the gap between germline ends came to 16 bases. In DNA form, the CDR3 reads TGTGCCAGCAAATCAAGTGGAACTACTACGCAGTATTTT. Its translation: CASKSSGTTTQYF.

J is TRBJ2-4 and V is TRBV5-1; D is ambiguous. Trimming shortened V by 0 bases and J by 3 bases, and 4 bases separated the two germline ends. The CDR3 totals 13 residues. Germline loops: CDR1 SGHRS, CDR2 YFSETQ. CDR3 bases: TGCGCCAGCAGCTTGGGAGGCAAAAACATTCAGTACTTC. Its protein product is CASSLGGKNIQYF.

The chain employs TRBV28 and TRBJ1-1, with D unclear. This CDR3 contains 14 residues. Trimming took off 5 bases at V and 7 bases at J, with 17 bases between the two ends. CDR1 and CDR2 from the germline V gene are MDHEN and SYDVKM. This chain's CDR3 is CASSAQPFGNEAFF. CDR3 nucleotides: TGTGCCAGCAGTGCACAGCCTTTTGGGAATGAAGCTTTCTTT. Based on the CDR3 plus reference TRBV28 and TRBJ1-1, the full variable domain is DVKVTQSSRYLVKRTGEKVFLECVQDMDHENMFWYRQDPGLGLRLIYFSYDVKMKEKGDIPEGYSVSREKKERFSLILESASTNQTSMYLCASSAQPFGNEAFFGQGTRLTVV.

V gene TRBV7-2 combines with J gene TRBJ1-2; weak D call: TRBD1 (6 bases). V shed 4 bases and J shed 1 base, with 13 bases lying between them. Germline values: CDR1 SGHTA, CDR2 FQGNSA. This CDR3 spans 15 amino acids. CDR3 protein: CASSSGGQLNYGYTF. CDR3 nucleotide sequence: TGTGCCAGCAGCTCCGGAGGACAGCTTAACTATGGCTACACCTTC.

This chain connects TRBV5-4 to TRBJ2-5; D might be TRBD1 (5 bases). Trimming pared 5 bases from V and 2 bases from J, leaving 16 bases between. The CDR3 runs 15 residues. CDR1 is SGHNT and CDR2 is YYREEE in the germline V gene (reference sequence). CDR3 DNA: TGTGCCAGCAGTCACTCAGGGATTCTTCAAGAGACCCAGTACTTC. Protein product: CASSHSGILQETQYF.

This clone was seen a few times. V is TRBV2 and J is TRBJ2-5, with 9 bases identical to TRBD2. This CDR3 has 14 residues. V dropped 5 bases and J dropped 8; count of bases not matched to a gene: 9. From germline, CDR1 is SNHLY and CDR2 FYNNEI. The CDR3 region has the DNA TGTGCCAGCAGTAGAGCGGGGGGAGAGGGAACCCAGTACTTC. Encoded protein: CASSRAGGEGTQYF.

The CDR3 spells CASSPMWAYEQYF. CDR3 DNA sequence: TGTGCCAGCAGTCCGATGTGGGCCTACGAGCAGTACTTC. The rearrangement uses TRBV6-1 and TRBJ2-7; D gene ambiguous. Trimming shortened V by 5 bases and J by 2 bases, and 10 bases separated the two germline ends. The CDR3 is 13 amino acids. CDR1 and CDR2 from the germline V gene are MNHNS and SASEGT.

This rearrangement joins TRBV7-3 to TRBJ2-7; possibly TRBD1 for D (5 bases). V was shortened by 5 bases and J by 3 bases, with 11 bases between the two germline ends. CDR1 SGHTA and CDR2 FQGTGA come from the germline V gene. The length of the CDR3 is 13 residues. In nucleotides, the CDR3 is TGTGCCAGCAGCCCAGGGTTTAGCTACGAGCAGTACTTC. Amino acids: CASSPGFSYEQYF.

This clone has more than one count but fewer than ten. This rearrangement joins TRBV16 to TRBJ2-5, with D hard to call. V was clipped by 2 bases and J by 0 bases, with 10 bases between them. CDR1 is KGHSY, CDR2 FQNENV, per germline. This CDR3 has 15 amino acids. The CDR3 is CASSQDRLYQETQYF. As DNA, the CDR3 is TGTGCCAGCAGCCAAGATCGGCTGTACCAAGAGACCCAGTACTTC. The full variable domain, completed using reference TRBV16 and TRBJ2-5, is GEEVAQTPKHLVRGEGQKAKLYCAPIKGHSYVFWYQQVLKNEFKFLISFQNENVFDETGMPKERFSAKCLPNSPCSLEIQATKLEDSAVYFCASSQDRLYQETQYFGPGTRLLVL.

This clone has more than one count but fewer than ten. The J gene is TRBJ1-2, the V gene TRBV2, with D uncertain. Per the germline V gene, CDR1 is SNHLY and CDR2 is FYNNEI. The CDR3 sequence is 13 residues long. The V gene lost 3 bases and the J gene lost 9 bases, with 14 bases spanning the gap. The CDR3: CASSDTAPKSYTF. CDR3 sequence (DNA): TGTGCCAGCAGTGATACAGCTCCGAAGAGCTACACCTTC. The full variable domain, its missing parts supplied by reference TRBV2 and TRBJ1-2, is EPEVTQTPSHQVTQMGQEVILRCVPISNHLYFYWYRQILGQKVEFLVSFYNNEISEKSEIFDDQFSVERPDGSNFTLKIRSTKLEDSAMYFCASSDTAPKSYTFGSGTRLTVV.

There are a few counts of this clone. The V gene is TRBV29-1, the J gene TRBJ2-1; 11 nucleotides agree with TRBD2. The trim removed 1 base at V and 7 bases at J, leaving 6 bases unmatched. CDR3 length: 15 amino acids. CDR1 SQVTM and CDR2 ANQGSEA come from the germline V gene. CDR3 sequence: CSVEGGSSGRNEQFF. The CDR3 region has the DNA TGCAGCGTTGAAGGAGGTTCTAGCGGGAGGAATGAGCAGTTCTTC.

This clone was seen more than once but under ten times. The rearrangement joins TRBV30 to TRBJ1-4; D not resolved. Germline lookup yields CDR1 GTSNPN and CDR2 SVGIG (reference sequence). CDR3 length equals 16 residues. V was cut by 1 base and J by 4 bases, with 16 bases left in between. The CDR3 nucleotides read TGTGCCTGGAGTGATGTCGGAGGGAGAAGTAATGAAAAACTGTTTTTT. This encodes CAWSDVGGRSNEKLFF.

In DNA form, the CDR3 reads TGTGCCATCAGACAGGGAAATTCGGACGAGCAGTACTTC. The encoded protein is CAIRQGNSDEQYF. This chain links TRBV10-3 with TRBJ2-7; a possible D gene is TRBD1 (6 bases). The CDR3 totals 13 residues. Germline assignment: CDR1 ENHRY and CDR2 SYGVKD. Trimming took off 6 bases at V and 5 bases at J, with 14 bases between the two ends.

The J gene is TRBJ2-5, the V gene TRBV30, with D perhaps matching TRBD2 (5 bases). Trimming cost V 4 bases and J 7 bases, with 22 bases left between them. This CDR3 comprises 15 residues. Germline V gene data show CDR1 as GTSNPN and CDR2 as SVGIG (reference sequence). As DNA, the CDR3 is TGTGCCTGGAACAACCCCGCTAGCCCTCGAGGGACCCAGTACTTC. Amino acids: CAWNNPASPRGTQYF. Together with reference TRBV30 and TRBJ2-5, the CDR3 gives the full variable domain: SQTIHQWPATLVQPVGSPLSLECTVEGTSNPNLYWYRQAAGRGLQLLFYSVGIGQISSEVPQNLSASRPQDRQFILSSKKLLLSDSGFYLCAWNNPASPRGTQYFGPGTRLLVL.